This T cell receptor (beta chain) was recovered during a study of Ad26.COV2.S vaccination and SARS-CoV-2 variants. Notes on the study in general: Spike-specific TCR breadth was greater after Ad26.COV2.S than placebo. An underestimation of total T cell responses may have resulted from the TCR breadth and depth analyses. Breadth, reportedly substantial, characterized the spike-specific CD8+ and CD4+ T cell responses after vaccination.

Clones were read by immunoSEQ multiplex PCR, and TCRdb kept only the in-frame ones, dropping some. The data show roughly 460,000 clones, nearly 90% seen once. Indicated treatment: 19 received Ad26.COV2.S at low or high dose, single or two shots; 5 received placebo; per-sample allocation not given. It was on day 63 after the first vaccine or placebo injection that samples were taken. As for this clone: Its target is not known.

This TCR came from a person aged 18-65 years who received the Ad26.COV2.S COVID-19 vaccine or a placebo. Source: peripheral blood, taken in a trial of Ad26.COV2.S vaccine versus placebo.

As DNA, the CDR3 is TGTGCCAGTAGTATGTTTTGGACAGGGACGTCAGAGACCCAGTACTTC. Translating gives CASSMFWTGTSETQYF. The rearrangement uses TRBV19 and TRBJ2-5; TRBD1 agrees at 8 bases. The CDR3 is 16 residues long. From germline, CDR1 is LNHDA and CDR2 SQIVND (reference sequence). The trim removed 3 bases at V and 4 bases at J, leaving 10 bases unmatched.